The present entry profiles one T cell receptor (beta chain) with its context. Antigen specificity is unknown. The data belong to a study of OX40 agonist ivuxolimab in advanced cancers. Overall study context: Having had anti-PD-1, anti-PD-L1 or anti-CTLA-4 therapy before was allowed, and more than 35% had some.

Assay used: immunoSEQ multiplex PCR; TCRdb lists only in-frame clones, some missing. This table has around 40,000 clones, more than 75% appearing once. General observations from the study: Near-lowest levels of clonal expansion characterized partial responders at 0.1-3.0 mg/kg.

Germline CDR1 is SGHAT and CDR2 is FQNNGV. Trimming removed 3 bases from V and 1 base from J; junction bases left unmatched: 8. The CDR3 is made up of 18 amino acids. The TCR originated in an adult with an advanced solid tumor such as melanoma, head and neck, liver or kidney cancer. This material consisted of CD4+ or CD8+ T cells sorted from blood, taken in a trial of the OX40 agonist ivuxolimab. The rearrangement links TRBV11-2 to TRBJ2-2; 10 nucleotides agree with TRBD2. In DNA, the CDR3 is TGTGCCAGCAGCTTCCGATATCTAGCGGGGGTGAACACCGGGGAGCTGTTTTTT. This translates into CASSFRYLAGVNTGELFF.